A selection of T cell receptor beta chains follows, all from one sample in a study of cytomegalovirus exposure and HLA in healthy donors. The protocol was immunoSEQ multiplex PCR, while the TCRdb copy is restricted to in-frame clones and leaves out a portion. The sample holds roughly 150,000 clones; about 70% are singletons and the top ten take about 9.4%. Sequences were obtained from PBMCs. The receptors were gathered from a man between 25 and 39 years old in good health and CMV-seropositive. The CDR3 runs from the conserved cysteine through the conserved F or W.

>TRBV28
CASSRGQENEKLFF
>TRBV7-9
CASSLEAGAYEQYF
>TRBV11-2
CASSFSQQGYEQYF
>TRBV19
CASSRGTGLSYGYTF
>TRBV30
CAWRGALENTEAFF
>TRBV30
CAWIPGTAIFGQFF
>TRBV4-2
CASRPSGSSYNEQFF
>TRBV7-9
CASSLGTGTGDRYGYTF
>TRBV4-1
CASSVGTGGTYEQYF
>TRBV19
CASSIVGRLNTEAFF
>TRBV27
CASSLSGGTQYF
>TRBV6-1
CASSEALAGGTDTQYF
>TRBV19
CASSRAREGKAFF
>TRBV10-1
CASSEEGGEGGGQPQHF
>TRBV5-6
CASSLVSGRNEQFF
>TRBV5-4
CASSLEVASYEQYF
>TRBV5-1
CASSLAEAGGVMNTEAFF
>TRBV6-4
CASSGGSSYNEQFF
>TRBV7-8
CASSFRASDNEQFF
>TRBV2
CASRGTPNTEAFF
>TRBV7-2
CASSSYRSGHLDTQYF
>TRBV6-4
CASRDSDRGNTEAFF
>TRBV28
CASSFRLGSEKLFF
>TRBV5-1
CASSLDRAGETQYF
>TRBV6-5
CASAYGVGGTEAFF
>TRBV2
CASSPQGVGETQYF
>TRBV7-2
CASSSPGQGAPTQYF
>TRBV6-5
CASTKGDITDTQYF
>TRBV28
CASSYSSGGVNYGYTF
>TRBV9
CASSAHGELAESYNEQFF
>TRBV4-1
CASSETGGDFYEQYF
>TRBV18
CASSPVGIGVDSEAYNEQFF
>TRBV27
CASRMGLNYLNTGELFF
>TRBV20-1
CSAAGLQTQYF
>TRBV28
CASSFSGTGLGLGNQPQHF
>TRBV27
CASSLGNEQYF
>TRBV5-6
CASSSGTEVMNTEAFF
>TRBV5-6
CASRLEARTGDYGYTF
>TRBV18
CASSPVQQGRNEQYF
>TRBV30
CAWKAGLTEAFF
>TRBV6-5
CASSYWTGYNSPLHF
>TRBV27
CASRPGQETYGYTF
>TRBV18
CASSAGDRGMTNEKLFF
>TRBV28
CASRPNMGSGRPYEQYF
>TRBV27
CASSFTSGTFTGELFF
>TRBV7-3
CATRTLAGGTGELFF
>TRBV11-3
CASSLLLGDTEAFF
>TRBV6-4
CASSDSSTGELFF
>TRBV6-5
CASSYWGEGTGELFF
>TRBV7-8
CASSATDSNQPQHF
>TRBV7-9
CASSYSTYEQYF